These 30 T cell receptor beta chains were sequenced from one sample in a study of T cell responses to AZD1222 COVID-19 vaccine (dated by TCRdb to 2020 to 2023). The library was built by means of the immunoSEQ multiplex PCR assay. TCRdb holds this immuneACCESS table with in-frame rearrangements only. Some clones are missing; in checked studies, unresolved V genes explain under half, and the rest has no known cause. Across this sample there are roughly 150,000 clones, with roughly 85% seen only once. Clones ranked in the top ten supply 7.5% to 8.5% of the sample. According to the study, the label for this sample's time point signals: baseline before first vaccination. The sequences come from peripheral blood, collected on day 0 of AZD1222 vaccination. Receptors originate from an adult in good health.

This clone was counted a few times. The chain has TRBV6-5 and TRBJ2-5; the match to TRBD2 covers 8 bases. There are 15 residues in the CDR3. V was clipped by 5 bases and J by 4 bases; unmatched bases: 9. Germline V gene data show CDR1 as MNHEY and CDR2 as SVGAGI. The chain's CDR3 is CASSTGTSWLETQYF. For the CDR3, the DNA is TGTGCCAGCAGTACAGGGACTAGTTGGTTAGAGACCCAGTACTTC.

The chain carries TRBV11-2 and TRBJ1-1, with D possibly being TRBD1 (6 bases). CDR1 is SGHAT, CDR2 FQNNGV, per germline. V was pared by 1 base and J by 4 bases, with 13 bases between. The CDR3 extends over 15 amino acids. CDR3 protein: CASSLVQGISTEAFF. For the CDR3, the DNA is TGTGCCAGCAGCTTAGTACAGGGAATCTCCACTGAAGCTTTCTTT.

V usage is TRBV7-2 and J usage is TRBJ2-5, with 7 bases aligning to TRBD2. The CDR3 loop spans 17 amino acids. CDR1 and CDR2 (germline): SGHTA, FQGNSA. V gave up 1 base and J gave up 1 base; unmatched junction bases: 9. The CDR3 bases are TGTGCCAGCAGCTTAGGCCCTTTGACTAGCTTCCAAGAGACCCAGTACTTC. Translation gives CASSLGPLTSFQETQYF.

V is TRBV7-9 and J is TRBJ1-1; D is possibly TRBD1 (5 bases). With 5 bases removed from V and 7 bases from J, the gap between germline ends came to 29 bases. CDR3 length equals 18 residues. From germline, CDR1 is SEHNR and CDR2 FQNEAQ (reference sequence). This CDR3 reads CASSRLGGGDSGGSEAFF. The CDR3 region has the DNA TGTGCCAGCAGCCGCTTGGGCGGGGGGGACTCAGGAGGGAGTGAAGCTTTCTTT.

CDR3 coding DNA: TGTGCCAGCGGGGGGGAGGGCCGCGGGTATGGCTACACCTTC. Translating gives CASGGEGRGYGYTF. This rearrangement joins TRBV6-5 to TRBJ1-2, with D perhaps TRBD1 (5 bases). CDR1 is MNHEY, CDR2 SVGAGI, per germline. This CDR3 spans 14 amino acids. The V and J ends lost 8 bases and 5 bases respectively, with 18 bases between them.

CDR3 sequence: CAISESGLAGEQFF. The CDR3 nucleotides are TGTGCCATCAGTGAGTCGGGACTAGCGGGAGAGCAGTTCTTC. V and J are TRBV10-3 and TRBJ2-1; 13 nucleotides line up with TRBD2. This CDR3 is 14 amino acids long. In germline, CDR1 is ENHRY, CDR2 SYGVKD. V was pared by 0 bases and J by 10 bases, with 0 bases of the junction left unmatched.

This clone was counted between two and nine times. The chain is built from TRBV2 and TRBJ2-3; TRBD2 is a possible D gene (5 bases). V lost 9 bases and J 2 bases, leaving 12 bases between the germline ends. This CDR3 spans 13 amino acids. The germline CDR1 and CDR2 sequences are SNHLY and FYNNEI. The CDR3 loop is CARRLSDTDTQYF. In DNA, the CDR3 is TGTGCCAGGCGACTATCAGACACAGATACGCAGTATTTT.

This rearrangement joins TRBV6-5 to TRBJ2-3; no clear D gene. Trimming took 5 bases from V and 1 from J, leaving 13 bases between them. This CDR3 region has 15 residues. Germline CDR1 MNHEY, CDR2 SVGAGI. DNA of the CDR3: TGTGCCAGCAGTAATCCCCCCAGCCGCACAGATACGCAGTATTTT. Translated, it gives CASSNPPSRTDTQYF.

DNA of the CDR3: TGTGCCAGCAGCCAAGACAGGGCCCGAGGAGAGACCCAGTACTTC. Protein sequence: CASSQDRARGETQYF. The rearrangement uses TRBV14 and TRBJ2-5, with D possibly being TRBD1 (5 bases). CDR1 and CDR2 (germline): SGHDN, FVKESK. This CDR3 has 15 amino acids. The V gene lost 0 bases and the J gene lost 4 bases, with 12 bases spanning the gap.

CDR3 region: CASKRQMGGNTEAFF. For the CDR3, the DNA is TGTGCCAGTAAGCGCCAGATGGGAGGGAACACTGAAGCTTTCTTT. V and J are TRBV7-8 and TRBJ1-1; D is ambiguous. In germline, CDR1 is SGHVS, CDR2 FQNEAQ. Trimming pared 9 bases from V and 1 base from J, leaving 18 bases between. This CDR3 is 15 amino acids long. The whole variable domain, filled in from reference TRBV7-8 and TRBJ1-1, reads GAGVSQSPRYKVAKRGQDVALRCDPISGHVSLFWYQQALGQGPEFLTYFQNEAQLDKSGLPSDRFFAERPEGSVSTLKIQRTQQEDSAVYLCASKRQMGGNTEAFFGQGTRLTVV.

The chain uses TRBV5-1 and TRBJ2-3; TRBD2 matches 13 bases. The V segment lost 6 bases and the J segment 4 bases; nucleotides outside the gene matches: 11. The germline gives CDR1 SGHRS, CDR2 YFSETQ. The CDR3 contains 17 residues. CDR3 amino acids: CASTALGTSGTADTQYF. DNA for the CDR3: TGCGCCAGCACTGCCTTGGGGACTAGCGGGACGGCAGATACGCAGTATTTT.

The CDR3 is CASSLIAGGYNEQFF. CDR3 nucleotide sequence: TGTGCCAGCAGTCTTATAGCGGGGGGTTACAATGAGCAGTTCTTC. V gene TRBV2 combines with J gene TRBJ2-1, with 10 bases aligning to TRBD2. Trimming took 5 bases from V and 4 from J; bases not matched to a gene: 5. The CDR3 sequence is 15 residues long. From germline, CDR1 is SNHLY and CDR2 FYNNEI.

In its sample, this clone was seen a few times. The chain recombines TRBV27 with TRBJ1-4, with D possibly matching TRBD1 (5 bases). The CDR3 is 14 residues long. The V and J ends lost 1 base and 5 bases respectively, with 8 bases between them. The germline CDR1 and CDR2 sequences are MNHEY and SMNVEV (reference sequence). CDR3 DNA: TGTGCCAGCAGTTTATGGGACGGAAATGAAAAACTGTTTTTT. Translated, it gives CASSLWDGNEKLFF. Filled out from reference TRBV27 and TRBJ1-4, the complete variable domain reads EAQVTQNPRYLITVTGKKLTVTCSQNMNHEYMSWYRQDPGLGLRQIYYSMNVEVTDKGDVPEGYKVSRKEKRNFPLILESPSPNQTSLYFCASSLWDGNEKLFFGSGTQLSVL.

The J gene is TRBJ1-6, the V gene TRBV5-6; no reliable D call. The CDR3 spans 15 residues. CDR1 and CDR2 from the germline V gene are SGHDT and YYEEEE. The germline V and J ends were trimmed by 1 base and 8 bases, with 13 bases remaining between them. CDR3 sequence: CASSLLTQFDSPLHF. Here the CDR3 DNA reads TGTGCCAGCAGCTTGTTGACACAATTTGATTCACCCCTCCACTTT.

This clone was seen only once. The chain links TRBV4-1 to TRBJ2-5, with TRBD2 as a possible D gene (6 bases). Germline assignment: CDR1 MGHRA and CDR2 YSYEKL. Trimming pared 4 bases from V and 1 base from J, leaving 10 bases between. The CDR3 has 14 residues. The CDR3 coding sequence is TGCGCCAGCAGCCCCATCGGGGGCCAAGAGACCCAGTACTTC. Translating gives CASSPIGGQETQYF.

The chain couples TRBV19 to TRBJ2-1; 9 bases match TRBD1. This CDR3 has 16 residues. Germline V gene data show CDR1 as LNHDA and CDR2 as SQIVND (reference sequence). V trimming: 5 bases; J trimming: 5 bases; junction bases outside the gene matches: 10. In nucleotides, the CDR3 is TGTGCCAGTAGTGCTACCGGGACAGGGAAAGACAATGAGCAGTTCTTC. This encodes CASSATGTGKDNEQFF.

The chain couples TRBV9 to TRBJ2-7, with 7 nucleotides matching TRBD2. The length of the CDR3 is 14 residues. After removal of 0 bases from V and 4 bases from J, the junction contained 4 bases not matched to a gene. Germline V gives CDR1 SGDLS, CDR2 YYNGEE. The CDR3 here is CASSVERDAYEQYF. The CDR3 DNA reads TGTGCCAGCAGCGTAGAGCGGGACGCGTACGAGCAGTACTTC.

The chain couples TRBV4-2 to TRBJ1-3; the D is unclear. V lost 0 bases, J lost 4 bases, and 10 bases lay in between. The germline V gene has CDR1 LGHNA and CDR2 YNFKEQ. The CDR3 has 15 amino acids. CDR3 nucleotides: TGTGCCAGCAGCCAAGATTTGTCACGAGGAAACACCATATATTTT. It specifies CASSQDLSRGNTIYF.

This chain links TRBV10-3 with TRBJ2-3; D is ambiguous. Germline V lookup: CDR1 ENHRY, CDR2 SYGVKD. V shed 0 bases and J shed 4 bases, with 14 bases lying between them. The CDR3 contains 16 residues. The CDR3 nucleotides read TGTGCCATCAGTGAGTCGGGGTGGACGAAAGCAGATACGCAGTATTTT. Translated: CAISESGWTKADTQYF.

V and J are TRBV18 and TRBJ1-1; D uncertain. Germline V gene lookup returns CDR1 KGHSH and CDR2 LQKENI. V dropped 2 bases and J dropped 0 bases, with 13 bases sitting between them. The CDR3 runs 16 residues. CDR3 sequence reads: CASSPVFGRLNTEAFF. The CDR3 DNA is TGTGCCAGCTCACCAGTATTCGGTAGGTTGAACACTGAAGCTTTCTTT.

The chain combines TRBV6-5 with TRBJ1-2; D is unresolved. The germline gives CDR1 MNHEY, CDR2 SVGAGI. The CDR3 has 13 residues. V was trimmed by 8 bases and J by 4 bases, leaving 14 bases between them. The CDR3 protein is CASEPGLAYGYTF. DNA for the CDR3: TGTGCCAGCGAACCAGGACTGGCCTATGGCTACACCTTC.

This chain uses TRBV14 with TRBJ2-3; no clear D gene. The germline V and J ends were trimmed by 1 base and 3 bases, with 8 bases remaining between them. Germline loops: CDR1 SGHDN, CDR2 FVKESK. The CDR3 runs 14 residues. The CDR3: CASSQAWATDTQYF. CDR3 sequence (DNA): TGTGCCAGCAGCCAAGCGTGGGCAACAGATACGCAGTATTTT.

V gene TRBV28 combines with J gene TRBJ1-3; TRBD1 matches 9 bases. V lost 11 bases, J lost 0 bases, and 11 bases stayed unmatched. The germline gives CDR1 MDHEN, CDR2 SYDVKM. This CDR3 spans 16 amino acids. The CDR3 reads CAAGHQGQGSGNTIYF. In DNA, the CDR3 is TGTGCCGCTGGTCACCAGGGACAGGGCTCTGGAAACACCATATATTTT.

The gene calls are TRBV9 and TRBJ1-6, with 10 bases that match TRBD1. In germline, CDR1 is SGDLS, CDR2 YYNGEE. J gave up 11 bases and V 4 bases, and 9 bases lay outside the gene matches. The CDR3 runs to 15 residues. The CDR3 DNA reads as TGTGCCAGCAGCCCCCGGGACAGGGGCTCGACACCCCTCCACTTT. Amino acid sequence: CASSPRDRGSTPLHF. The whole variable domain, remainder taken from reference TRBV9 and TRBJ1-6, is DSGVTQTPKHLITATGQRVTLRCSPRSGDLSVYWYQQSLDQGLQFLIQYYNGEERAKGNILERFSAQQFPDLHSELNLSSLELGDSALYFCASSPRDRGSTPLHFGNGTRLTVT.

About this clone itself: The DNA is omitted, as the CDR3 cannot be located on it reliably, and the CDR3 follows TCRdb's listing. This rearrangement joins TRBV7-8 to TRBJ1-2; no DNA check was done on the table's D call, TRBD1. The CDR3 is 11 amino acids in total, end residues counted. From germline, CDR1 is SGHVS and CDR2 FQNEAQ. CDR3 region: CASSFGQGNTF.

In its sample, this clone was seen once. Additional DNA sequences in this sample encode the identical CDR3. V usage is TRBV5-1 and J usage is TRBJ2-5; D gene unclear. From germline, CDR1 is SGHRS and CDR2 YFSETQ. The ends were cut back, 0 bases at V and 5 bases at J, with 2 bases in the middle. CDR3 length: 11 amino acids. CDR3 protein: CASSLAETQYF. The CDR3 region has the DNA TGCGCCAGCAGCTTGGCCGAGACCCAGTACTTC.

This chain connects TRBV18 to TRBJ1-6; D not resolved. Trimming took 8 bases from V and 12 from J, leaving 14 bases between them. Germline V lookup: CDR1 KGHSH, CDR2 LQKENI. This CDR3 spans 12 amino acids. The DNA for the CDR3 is TGTGCCAGCCCTAACCTCTTTAGACCCCTCCACTTT. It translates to CASPNLFRPLHF.

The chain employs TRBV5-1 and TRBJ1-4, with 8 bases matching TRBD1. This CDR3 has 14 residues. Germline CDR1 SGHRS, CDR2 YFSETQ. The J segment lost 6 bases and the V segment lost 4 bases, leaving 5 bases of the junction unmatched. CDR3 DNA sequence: TGCGCCAGCAGCCAAGGACAGGGCCATGAAAAACTGTTTTTT. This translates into CASSQGQGHEKLFF.

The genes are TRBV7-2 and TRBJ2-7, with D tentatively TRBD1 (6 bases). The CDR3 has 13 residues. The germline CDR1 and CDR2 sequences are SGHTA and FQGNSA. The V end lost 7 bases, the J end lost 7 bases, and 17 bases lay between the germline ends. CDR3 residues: CASTYQGGLEQYF. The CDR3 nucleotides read TGTGCCAGCACCTACCAAGGGGGTCTAGAGCAGTACTTC. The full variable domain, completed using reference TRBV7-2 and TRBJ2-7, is GAGVSQSPSNKVTEKGKDVELRCDPISGHTALYWYRQSLGQGLEFLIYFQGNSAPDKSGLPSDRFSAERTGGSVSTLTIQRTQQEDSAVYLCASTYQGGLEQYFGPGTRLTVT.

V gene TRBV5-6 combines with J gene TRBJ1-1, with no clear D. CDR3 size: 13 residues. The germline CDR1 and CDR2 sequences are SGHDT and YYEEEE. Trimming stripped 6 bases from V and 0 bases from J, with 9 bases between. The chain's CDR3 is CASNPHLNTEAFF. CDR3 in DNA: TGTGCCAGCAACCCCCACTTGAACACTGAAGCTTTCTTT.